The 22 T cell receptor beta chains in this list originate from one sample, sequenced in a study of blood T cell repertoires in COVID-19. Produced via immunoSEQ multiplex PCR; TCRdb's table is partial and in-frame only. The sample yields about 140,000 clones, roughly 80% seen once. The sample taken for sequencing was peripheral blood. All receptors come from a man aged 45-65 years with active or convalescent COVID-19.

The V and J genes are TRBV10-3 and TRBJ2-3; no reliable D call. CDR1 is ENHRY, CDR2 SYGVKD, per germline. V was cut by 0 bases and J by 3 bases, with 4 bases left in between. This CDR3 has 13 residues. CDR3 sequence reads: CAISESQTDTQYF. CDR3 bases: TGTGCCATCAGTGAGTCGCAGACAGATACGCAGTATTTT.

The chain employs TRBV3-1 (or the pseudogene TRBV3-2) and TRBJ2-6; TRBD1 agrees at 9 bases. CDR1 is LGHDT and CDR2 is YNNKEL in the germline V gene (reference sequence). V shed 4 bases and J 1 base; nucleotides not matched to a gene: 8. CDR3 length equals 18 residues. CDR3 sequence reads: CASSRGDRETSGANVLTF. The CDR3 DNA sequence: TGTGCCAGCAGCCGCGGGGACAGGGAAACTTCTGGGGCCAACGTCCTGACTTTC.

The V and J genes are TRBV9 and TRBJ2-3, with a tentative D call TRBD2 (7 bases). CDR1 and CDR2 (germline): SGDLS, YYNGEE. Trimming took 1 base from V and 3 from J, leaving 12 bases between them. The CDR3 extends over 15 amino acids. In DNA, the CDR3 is TGTGCCAGCAGCGTATATGGGGGGGCAACAGATACGCAGTATTTT. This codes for CASSVYGGATDTQYF. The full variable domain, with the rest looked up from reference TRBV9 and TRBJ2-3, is DSGVTQTPKHLITATGQRVTLRCSPRSGDLSVYWYQQSLDQGLQFLIQYYNGEERAKGNILERFSAQQFPDLHSELNLSSLELGDSALYFCASSVYGGATDTQYFGPGTRLTVL.

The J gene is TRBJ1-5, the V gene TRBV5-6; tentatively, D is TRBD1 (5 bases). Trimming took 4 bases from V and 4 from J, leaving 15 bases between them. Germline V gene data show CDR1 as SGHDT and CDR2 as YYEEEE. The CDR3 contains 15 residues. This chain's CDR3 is CASSEMGLGNQPQHF. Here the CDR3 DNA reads TGTGCCAGCAGCGAGATGGGGCTTGGGAATCAGCCCCAGCATTTT.

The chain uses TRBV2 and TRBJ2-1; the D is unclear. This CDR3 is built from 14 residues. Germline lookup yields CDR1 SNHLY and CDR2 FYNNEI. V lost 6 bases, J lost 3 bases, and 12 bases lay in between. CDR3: CASRLTPGYNEQFF. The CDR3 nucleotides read TGTGCCAGCAGACTGACCCCAGGCTACAATGAGCAGTTCTTC.

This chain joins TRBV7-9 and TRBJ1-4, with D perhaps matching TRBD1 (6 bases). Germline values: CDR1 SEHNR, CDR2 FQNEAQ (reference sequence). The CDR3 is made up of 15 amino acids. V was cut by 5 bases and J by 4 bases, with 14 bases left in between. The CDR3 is CASSQDRFLNEKLFF. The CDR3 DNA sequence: TGTGCCAGCAGCCAAGACAGGTTTCTTAATGAAAAACTGTTTTTT.

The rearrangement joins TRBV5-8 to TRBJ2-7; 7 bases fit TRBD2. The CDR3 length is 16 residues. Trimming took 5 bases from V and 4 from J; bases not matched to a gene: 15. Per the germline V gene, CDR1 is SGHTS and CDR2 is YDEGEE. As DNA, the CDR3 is TGTGCCAGCAGTCCAGACTCCGGGACTACTATTTACGAGCAGTACTTC. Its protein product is CASSPDSGTTIYEQYF.

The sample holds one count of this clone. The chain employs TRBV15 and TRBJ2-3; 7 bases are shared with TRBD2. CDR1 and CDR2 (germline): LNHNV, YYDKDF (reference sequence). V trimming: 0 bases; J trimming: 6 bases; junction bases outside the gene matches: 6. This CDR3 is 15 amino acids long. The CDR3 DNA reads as TGTGCCACCAGCAGAGACGGGAGGCTAGAGGATACGCAGTATTTT. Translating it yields CATSRDGRLEDTQYF.

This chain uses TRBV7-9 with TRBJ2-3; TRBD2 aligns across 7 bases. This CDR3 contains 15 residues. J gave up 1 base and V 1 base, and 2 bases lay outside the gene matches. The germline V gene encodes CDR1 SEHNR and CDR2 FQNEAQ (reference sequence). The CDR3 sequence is CASSLGAGGTDTQYF. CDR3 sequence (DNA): TGTGCCAGCAGCTTAGGGGCGGGGGGCACAGATACGCAGTATTTT.

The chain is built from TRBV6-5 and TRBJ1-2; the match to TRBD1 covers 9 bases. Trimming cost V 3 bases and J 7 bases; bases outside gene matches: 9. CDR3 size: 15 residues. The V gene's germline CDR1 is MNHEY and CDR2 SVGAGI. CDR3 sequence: CASSYTGTGTGGYTF. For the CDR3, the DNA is TGTGCCAGCAGTTATACCGGGACAGGGACCGGTGGCTACACCTTC.

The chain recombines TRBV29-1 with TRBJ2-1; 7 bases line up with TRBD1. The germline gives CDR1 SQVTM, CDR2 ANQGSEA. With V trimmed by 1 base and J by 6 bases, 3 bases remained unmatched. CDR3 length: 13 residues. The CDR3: CSVEAYRGNEQFF. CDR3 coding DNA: TGCAGCGTTGAAGCTTACAGGGGCAATGAGCAGTTCTTC.

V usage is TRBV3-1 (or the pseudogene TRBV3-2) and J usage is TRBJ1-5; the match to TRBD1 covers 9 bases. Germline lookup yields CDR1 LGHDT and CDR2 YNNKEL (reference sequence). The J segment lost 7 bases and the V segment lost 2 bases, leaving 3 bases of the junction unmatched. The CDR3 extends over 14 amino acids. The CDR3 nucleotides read TGTGCCAGCAGCCAAACAGGGGGCGACCAGCCCCAGCATTTT. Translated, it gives CASSQTGGDQPQHF.

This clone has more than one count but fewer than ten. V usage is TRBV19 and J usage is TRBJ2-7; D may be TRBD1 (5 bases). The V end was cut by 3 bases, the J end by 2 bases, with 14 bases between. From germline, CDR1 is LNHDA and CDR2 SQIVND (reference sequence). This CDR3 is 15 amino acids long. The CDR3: CASSISAGITYEQYF. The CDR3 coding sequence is TGTGCCAGTAGTATCTCGGCAGGGATAACCTACGAGCAGTACTTC.

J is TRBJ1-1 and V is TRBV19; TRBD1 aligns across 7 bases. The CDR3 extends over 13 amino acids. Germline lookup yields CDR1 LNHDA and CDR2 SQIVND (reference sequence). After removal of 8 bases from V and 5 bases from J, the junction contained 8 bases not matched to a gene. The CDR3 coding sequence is TGTGCCAGTTCAGACAGGGTAAGGACTGAAGCTTTCTTT. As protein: CASSDRVRTEAFF.

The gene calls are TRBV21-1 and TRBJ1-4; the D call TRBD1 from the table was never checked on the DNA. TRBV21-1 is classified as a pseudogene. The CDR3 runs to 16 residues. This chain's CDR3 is CASSKGCRAKGEKLFF. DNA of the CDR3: TGTGCCAGCAGCAAAGGGTGCCGGGCAAAGGGGGAAAAACTGTTTTTT.

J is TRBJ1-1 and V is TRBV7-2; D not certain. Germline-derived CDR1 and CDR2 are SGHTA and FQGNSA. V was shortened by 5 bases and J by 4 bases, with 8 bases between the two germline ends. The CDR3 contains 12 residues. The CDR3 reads CASSPPGTEAFF. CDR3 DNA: TGTGCCAGCAGCCCCCCAGGCACTGAAGCTTTCTTT.

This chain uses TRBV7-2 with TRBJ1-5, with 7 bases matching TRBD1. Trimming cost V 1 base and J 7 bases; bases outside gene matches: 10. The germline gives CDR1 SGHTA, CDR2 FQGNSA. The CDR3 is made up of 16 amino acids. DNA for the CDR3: TGTGCCAGCAGCTTAGTCCCCAGGACAGGAGGACAGCCCCAGCATTTT. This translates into CASSLVPRTGGQPQHF. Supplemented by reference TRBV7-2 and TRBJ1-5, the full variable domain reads GAGVSQSPSNKVTEKGKDVELRCDPISGHTALYWYRQSLGQGLEFLIYFQGNSAPDKSGLPSDRFSAERTGGSVSTLTIQRTQQEDSAVYLCASSLVPRTGGQPQHFGDGTRLSIL.

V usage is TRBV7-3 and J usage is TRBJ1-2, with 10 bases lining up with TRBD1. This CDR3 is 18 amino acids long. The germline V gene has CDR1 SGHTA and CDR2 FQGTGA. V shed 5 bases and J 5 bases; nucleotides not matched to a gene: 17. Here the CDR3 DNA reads TGTGCCAGCAGCCAGACCCTAGGAGGACAGGGGGAAAGTTATGGCTACACCTTC. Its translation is CASSQTLGGQGESYGYTF. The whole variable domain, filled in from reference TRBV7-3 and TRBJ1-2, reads GAGVSQTPSNKVTEKGKYVELRCDPISGHTALYWYRQSLGQGPEFLIYFQGTGAADDSGLPNDRFFAVRPEGSVSTLKIQRTERGDSAVYLCASSQTLGGQGESYGYTFGSGTRLTVV.

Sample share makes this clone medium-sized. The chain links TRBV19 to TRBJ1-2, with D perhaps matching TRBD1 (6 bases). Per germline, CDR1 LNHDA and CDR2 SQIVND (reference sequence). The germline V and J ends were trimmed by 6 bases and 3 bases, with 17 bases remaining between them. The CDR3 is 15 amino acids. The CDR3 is CASSSWGGFHYGYTF. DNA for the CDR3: TGTGCCAGTAGCTCTTGGGGGGGCTTTCACTATGGCTACACCTTC.

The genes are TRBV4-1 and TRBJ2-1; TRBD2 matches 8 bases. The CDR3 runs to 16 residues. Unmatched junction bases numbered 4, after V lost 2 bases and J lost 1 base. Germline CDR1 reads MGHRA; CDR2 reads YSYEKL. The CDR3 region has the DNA TGCGCCAGCAGCCAATTACTAGCGGAGTCCTACAATGAGCAGTTCTTC. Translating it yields CASSQLLAESYNEQFF.

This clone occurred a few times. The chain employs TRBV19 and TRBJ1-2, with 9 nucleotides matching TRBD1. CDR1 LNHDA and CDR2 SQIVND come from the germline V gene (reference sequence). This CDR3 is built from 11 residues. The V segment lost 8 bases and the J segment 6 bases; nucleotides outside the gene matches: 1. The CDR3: CASGQGNGYTF. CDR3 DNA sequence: TGTGCCAGTGGACAGGGGAATGGCTACACCTTC.

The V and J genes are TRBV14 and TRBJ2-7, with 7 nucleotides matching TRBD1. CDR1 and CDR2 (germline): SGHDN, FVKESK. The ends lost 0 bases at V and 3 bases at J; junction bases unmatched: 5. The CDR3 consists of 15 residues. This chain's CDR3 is CASSQDVQGNYEQYF. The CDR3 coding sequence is TGTGCCAGCAGCCAAGATGTACAGGGGAACTACGAGCAGTACTTC.